The present entry profiles one T cell receptor (beta chain) with its context. Its antigen is not known. Per germline, CDR1 MNHEY and CDR2 SVGEGT. The CDR3 contains 16 residues. V was shortened by 0 bases and J by 3 bases, with 15 bases between the two germline ends. The data derive from a study of T cell responses to AZD1222 COVID-19 vaccine. General study results and limits: Only five or six AZD1222 recipients were seropositive at baseline.

TCRdb's copy holds only in-frame clones and misses some; the assay was immunoSEQ multiplex PCR. The table lists some 110,000 clones, over 90% of them singletons. Specimen: peripheral blood, collected on day 0 of AZD1222 vaccination. This chain connects TRBV6-2 or TRBV6-3 to TRBJ2-7; D might be TRBD2 (6 bases). The source is an adult in good health. The CDR3 DNA reads as TGTGCCAGCAGTTACTCAACGAAGTTGGGGGGCTACGAGCAGTACTTC. Residues: CASSYSTKLGGYEQYF.